The entry that follows covers one T cell receptor (beta chain) sequence. Its matching antigen is unknown. These data belong to a study of type 1 regulatory T cells. Study background: An in vitro protocol generated T-allo10, a Tr1-enriched, alloantigen-specific CD4 T cell product.

The graft donor-derived T-allo10 cells reportedly recognize host alloantigens, are anergic, and suppress alloantigen-specifically. TCRdb reanalysed the reads using MiXCR and keeps one entry per CDR3 protein. This sample has roughly 71,000 distinct CDR3 sequences, with nearly 65% found just once. The source is a human donor in good health. Material: cultured T cells, either the whole culture or a sorted T cell fraction (not recorded which). Subset here: Tr1-enriched cell product generated in vitro against host alloantigens.

The chain's CDR3 is CASSPGGLASTDTQYF. The CDR3 DNA follows: TGTGCCAGCAGTCCGGGGGGACTAGCTAGCACAGATACGCAGTATTTT. This chain uses TRBV12-3 or TRBV12-4 with TRBJ2-3, with TRBD2 matching 9 bases. The CDR3 is 16 amino acids. V was clipped by 5 bases and J by 0 bases; unmatched bases: 6.